One sample yielded the 25 T cell receptor beta chains listed below, sequenced in a study of control samples from healthy donors and cancer patients. The table came from immunoSEQ multiplex PCR; TCRdb's copy has only in-frame clones and leaves some out. This sample carries around 180,000 clones, approximately 94% of them seen once, and the ten largest clones take about 1.5%. The material sequenced was blood. The receptors were sampled from a woman under 30 in good health.

V gene TRBV3-1 (or the pseudogene TRBV3-2) combines with J gene TRBJ1-1, with D uncertain. CDR1 and CDR2 (germline): LGHDT, YNNKEL (reference sequence). The V gene lost 1 base and the J gene lost 7 bases, with 10 bases spanning the gap. CDR3 length: 13 amino acids. The CDR3 DNA sequence: TGTGCCAGCAGCCAAGGGTCCGGCGGTGAAGCTTTCTTT. Protein: CASSQGSGGEAFF.

V usage is TRBV6-5 and J usage is TRBJ1-2; TRBD1 agrees at 8 bases. J gave up 4 bases and V 5 bases, and 3 bases lay outside the gene matches. The CDR3 is 13 residues long. CDR1 and CDR2 (germline): MNHEY, SVGAGI. CDR3 in amino acids: CASSRQGSYGYTF. In nucleotides, the CDR3 is TGTGCCAGCAGTCGACAGGGGAGCTATGGCTACACCTTC.

This chain joins TRBV28 and TRBJ2-7, with 9 bases fitting TRBD1. Germline assignment: CDR1 MDHEN and CDR2 SYDVKM. V lost 6 bases, J lost 7 bases, and 10 bases stayed unmatched. This CDR3 has 14 amino acids. The CDR3 loop reads CASSWGQGPREQYF. DNA of the CDR3: TGTGCCAGCAGCTGGGGACAGGGCCCCCGGGAGCAGTACTTC.

The V and J genes are TRBV5-1 and TRBJ2-1; weak D call: TRBD1 (6 bases). V was clipped by 0 bases and J by 5 bases, with 9 bases between them. The germline gives CDR1 SGHRS, CDR2 YFSETQ. This CDR3 has 14 residues. The chain's CDR3 is CASSLGQVHNEQFF. The CDR3 DNA reads TGCGCCAGCAGCTTGGGACAGGTCCACAATGAGCAGTTCTTC.

The gene calls are TRBV10-1 and TRBJ2-6; D is perhaps TRBD1 or TRBD2 (7 bases each). CDR1 is WNHNN, CDR2 SYGVQD, per germline (reference sequence). The V end was cut by 0 bases, the J end by 0 bases, with 21 bases between. There are 21 residues in the CDR3. CDR3 loop: CASSESRGQVRGPSGANVLTF. In DNA form, the CDR3 reads TGCGCCAGCAGTGAGTCTAGGGGGCAGGTGCGGGGGCCCTCTGGGGCCAACGTCCTGACTTTC.

The rearrangement links TRBV27 to TRBJ1-4; possible D gene TRBD1, 5 bases. This CDR3 has 15 amino acids. Between the trimmed V and J ends, which lost 2 bases and 4 bases, there was a span of 11 bases. Looked up from germline, CDR1 is MNHEY and CDR2 is SMNVEV (reference sequence). The CDR3 loop reads CASSLTGTFNEKLFF. The DNA for the CDR3 is TGTGCCAGCAGTTTAACCGGGACCTTTAATGAAAAACTGTTTTTT.

This chain joins TRBV19 and TRBJ1-1; D is ambiguous. The germline CDR1 and CDR2 sequences are LNHDA and SQIVND (reference sequence). V lost 1 base and J lost 0, with 15 bases in between. The CDR3 consists of 17 residues. This chain's CDR3 is CASSIAYTVGMNTEAFF. The CDR3 coding sequence is TGTGCCAGTAGTATAGCTTACACCGTTGGCATGAACACTGAAGCTTTCTTT.

This clone was picked up a small number of times. V usage is TRBV24-1 and J usage is TRBJ1-2, with TRBD1 as a possible D gene (5 bases). The CDR3 runs to 17 residues. The germline V and J ends were trimmed by 4 bases and 0 bases, with 17 bases remaining between them. Germline-derived CDR1 and CDR2 are KGHDR and SFDVKD. As DNA, the CDR3 is TGTGCCACCAGTGAGGCGAACCCGGGGCGCCCTAACTATGGCTACACCTTC. It encodes CATSEANPGRPNYGYTF.

V usage is TRBV10-3 and J usage is TRBJ2-7, with a possible D match to TRBD1 (6 bases). Germline V gene data show CDR1 as ENHRY and CDR2 as SYGVKD. The V gene lost 0 bases and the J gene lost 3 bases, with 18 bases spanning the gap. This CDR3 is 17 amino acids long. The CDR3 region is CAISESLGTPSLYEQYF. The CDR3 nucleotides read TGTGCCATCAGTGAGTCGCTGGGGACACCGAGTCTCTACGAGCAGTACTTC.

The chain combines TRBV7-8 with TRBJ1-6, with D tentatively TRBD1 (6 bases). Germline V gives CDR1 SGHVS, CDR2 FQNEAQ. V lost 1 base to trimming and J lost 8 bases, with 9 bases between them. CDR3 size: 14 residues. In DNA form, the CDR3 reads TGTGCCAGCAGCTTAGGGGGACAACATTCACCCCTCCACTTT. Its translation: CASSLGGQHSPLHF.

The chain uses TRBV5-5 and TRBJ2-5, with 11 bases matching TRBD1. Germline CDR1 is SGHKS and CDR2 is YYEKEE (reference sequence). With V trimmed by 4 bases and J by 1 base, 6 bases remained unmatched. This CDR3 region has 16 residues. In DNA, the CDR3 is TGTGCCAGCAGCCGCGGACAGGGGGCGAGCCAAGAGACCCAGTACTTC. This translates into CASSRGQGASQETQYF.

With respect to this clone: Distinct nucleotide sequences in the sample also encode this CDR3. The chain links TRBV10-3 to TRBJ1-4; tentative D call: TRBD1 (5 bases). The CDR3 sequence is 15 residues long. V was trimmed by 0 bases and J by 3 bases, leaving 8 bases between them. Germline V gene data show CDR1 as ENHRY and CDR2 as SYGVKD. The CDR3 here is CAISESRGANEKLFF. The CDR3 coding sequence is TGTGCCATCAGTGAGTCACGGGGGGCTAATGAAAAACTGTTTTTT.

The CDR3 DNA follows: TGTGCCAGCAGCCAAGGGTTTTCGGGTAGCCAGCCCCAGCATTTT. This sequence encodes CASSQGFSGSQPQHF. The chain carries TRBV3-1 (or the pseudogene TRBV3-2) and TRBJ1-5; no clear D. The CDR3 is 15 amino acids. CDR1 and CDR2 (germline): LGHDT, YNNKEL (reference sequence). V was trimmed by 1 base and J by 7 bases, leaving 14 bases between them.

In DNA form, the CDR3 reads TGTGCCACAATAGAGACAGGCCCGGTCTATGGCTACACCTTC. Translated, it gives CATIETGPVYGYTF. This chain joins TRBV2 and TRBJ1-2, with D possibly being TRBD1 (6 bases). V lost 10 bases to trimming and J lost 4 bases, with 19 bases between them. This CDR3 comprises 14 residues. CDR1 and CDR2 from the germline V gene are SNHLY and FYNNEI.

The CDR3 nucleotides are TGTGCCACCAGTGATCCGAGGGACAGCACGAACACCGGGGAGCTGTTTTTT. Translated, it gives CATSDPRDSTNTGELFF. V is TRBV24-1 and J is TRBJ2-2; 7 nucleotides align to TRBD1. CDR1 and CDR2 from the germline V gene are KGHDR and SFDVKD. CDR3 size: 17 residues. V trimming: 3 bases; J trimming: 0 bases; junction bases outside the gene matches: 6.

This clone was detected only once. The rearrangement uses TRBV28 and TRBJ1-2; D perhaps matches TRBD1 (5 bases). Germline V gives CDR1 MDHEN, CDR2 SYDVKM. CDR3 length equals 13 residues. Trimming pared 3 bases from V and 4 bases from J, leaving 9 bases between. The CDR3 DNA sequence: TGTGCCAGCAGTTTGACAGCGGTCTATGGCTACACCTTC. Its translation: CASSLTAVYGYTF.

V gene TRBV9 combines with J gene TRBJ1-2; 8 positions match TRBD1. The CDR3 has 14 amino acids. CDR1 SGDLS and CDR2 YYNGEE come from the germline V gene. Trimming took 3 bases from V and 8 from J; bases not matched to a gene: 9. CDR3 sequence (DNA): TGTGCCAGCAGCGGCCCAGGGGGCGCGGGGGGCTACACCTTC. This gives the protein CASSGPGGAGGYTF.

This clone was observed a few times. This chain uses TRBV11-3 with TRBJ2-7; 8 bases align to TRBD1. V was pared by 6 bases and J by 5 bases, with 9 bases of the junction left unmatched. The CDR3 contains 14 residues. The germline CDR1 and CDR2 sequences are SGHNT and YENEEA. CDR3 amino acids: CASRQTGAIHEQYF. In DNA form, the CDR3 reads TGTGCCAGCAGACAGACAGGGGCCATCCACGAGCAGTACTTC.

This clone showed up just once. The chain employs TRBV7-9 and TRBJ1-4; 7 bases align to TRBD1. The CDR3 covers 16 residues. CDR1 is SEHNR, CDR2 FQNEAQ, per germline (reference sequence). Trimming took 2 bases from V and 0 from J; bases not matched to a gene: 3. The CDR3 loop reads CASSLWGQTTNEKLFF. As DNA, the CDR3 is TGTGCCAGCAGCTTATGGGGACAGACAACTAATGAAAAACTGTTTTTT.

The chain links TRBV6-6 to TRBJ2-5; 7 bases line up with TRBD2. Germline-derived CDR1 and CDR2 are MNHNY and SVGAGI (reference sequence). J gave up 5 bases and V 7 bases, and 4 bases lay outside the gene matches. The CDR3 sequence is 12 residues long. CDR3 loop: CASTLAEETQYF. CDR3 sequence (DNA): TGTGCCAGCACCCTAGCGGAGGAGACCCAGTACTTC.

The V and J genes are TRBV6-5 and TRBJ2-5; D ambiguous. Trimming left V 6 bases short and J 2 bases short, with 13 bases between. The CDR3 extends over 14 amino acids. CDR1 MNHEY and CDR2 SVGAGI come from the germline V gene. The CDR3 loop is CASSKRVLQETQYF. CDR3 sequence (DNA): TGTGCCAGCAGCAAAAGGGTGTTACAAGAGACCCAGTACTTC.

The V gene is TRBV7-9, the J gene TRBJ2-2; D assignment may be TRBD1 or TRBD2 (5 bases each). From germline, CDR1 is SEHNR and CDR2 FQNEAQ (reference sequence). The CDR3 is 14 amino acids. V lost 0 bases and J lost 4, with 6 bases in between. The CDR3 region is CASSLAGVTGELFF. In DNA form, the CDR3 reads TGTGCCAGCAGCTTAGCGGGGGTCACCGGGGAGCTGTTTTTT.

The chain combines TRBV6-5 with TRBJ2-1; D is unclear. This CDR3 contains 10 residues. Germline V CDR1 and CDR2: MNHEY, SVGAGI. V was clipped by 8 bases and J by 5 bases, with 4 bases between them. CDR3 residues: CASGDNEQFF. In DNA form, the CDR3 reads TGTGCCAGCGGGGACAATGAGCAGTTCTTC.

The chain carries TRBV6-2 or TRBV6-3 and TRBJ2-3; possible D gene TRBD1, 6 bases. With 2 bases removed from V and 1 base from J, the gap between germline ends came to 16 bases. The length of the CDR3 is 17 residues. From germline, CDR1 is MNHEY and CDR2 SVGEGT. CDR3 nucleotides: TGTGCCAGCAGTTACGGGACAACGACCGCCCGCACAGATACGCAGTATTTT. This encodes CASSYGTTTARTDTQYF.

The chain recombines TRBV9 with TRBJ2-7; the match to TRBD1 covers 10 bases. The junction had 6 bases not matched to a gene; V was cut back by 3 bases and J by 3 bases. Germline values: CDR1 SGDLS, CDR2 YYNGEE. This CDR3 has 15 amino acids. CDR3 protein: CASSEGTGADYEQYF. For the CDR3, the DNA is TGTGCCAGCAGCGAGGGGACAGGGGCCGACTACGAGCAGTACTTC.